This TCR beta chain was identified in a study of blood T cell repertoires in COVID-19. TCRdb keeps only in-frame clones here, not all; method: immunoSEQ multiplex PCR. The top ten hold approximately 5% of the sample, which has roughly 41,000 clones, about 88% seen once. Germline assignment: CDR1 LNHDA and CDR2 SQIVND (reference sequence). J gave up 0 bases and V 5 bases, and 11 bases lay outside the gene matches. The CDR3 totals 19 residues. The sequence was collected from a human donor in a cohort sampled during active COVID-19. The source material was peripheral blood. The chain joins TRBV19 to TRBJ2-1, with TRBD2 matching over 12 bases. CDR3 sequence reads: CASSLAGGPNVSSYNEQFF. In DNA, the CDR3 is TGTGCCAGTAGTCTAGCGGGAGGGCCTAATGTTAGCTCCTACAATGAGCAGTTCTTC.